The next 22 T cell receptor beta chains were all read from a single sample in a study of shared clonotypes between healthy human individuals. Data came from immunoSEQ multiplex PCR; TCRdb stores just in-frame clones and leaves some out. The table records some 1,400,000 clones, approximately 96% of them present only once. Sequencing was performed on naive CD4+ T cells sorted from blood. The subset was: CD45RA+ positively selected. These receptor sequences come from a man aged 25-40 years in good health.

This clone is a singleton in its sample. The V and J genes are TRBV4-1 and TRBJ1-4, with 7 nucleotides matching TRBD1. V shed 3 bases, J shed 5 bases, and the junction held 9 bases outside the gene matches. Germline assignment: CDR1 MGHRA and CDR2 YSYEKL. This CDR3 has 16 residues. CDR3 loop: CASSQSGGRWNEKLFF. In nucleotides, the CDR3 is TGCGCCAGCAGCCAGTCAGGGGGACGGTGGAATGAAAAACTGTTTTTT.

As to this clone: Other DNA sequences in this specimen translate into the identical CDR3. The CDR3: CASSLERGEYQETQYF. CDR3 sequence (DNA): TGTGCCAGCAGCTTGGAGAGGGGCGAGTACCAAGAGACCCAGTACTTC. The V gene is TRBV5-6, the J gene TRBJ2-5; D is tentatively TRBD1 or TRBD2 (5 bases each). Germline lookup yields CDR1 SGHDT and CDR2 YYEEEE. The CDR3 is 16 residues long. The V end was cut by 0 bases, the J end by 0 bases, with 12 bases between.

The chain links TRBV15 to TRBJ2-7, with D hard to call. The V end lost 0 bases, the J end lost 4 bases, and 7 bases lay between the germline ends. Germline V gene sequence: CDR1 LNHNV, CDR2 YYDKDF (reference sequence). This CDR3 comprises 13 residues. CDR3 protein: CATSRDAMYEQYF. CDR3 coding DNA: TGTGCCACCAGCAGAGACGCAATGTACGAGCAGTACTTC.

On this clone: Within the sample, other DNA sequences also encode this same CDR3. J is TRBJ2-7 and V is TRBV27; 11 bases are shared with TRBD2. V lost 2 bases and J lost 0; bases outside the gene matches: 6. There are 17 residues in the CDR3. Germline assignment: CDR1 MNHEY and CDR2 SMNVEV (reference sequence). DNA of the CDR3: TGTGCCAGCAGTTTACGGCTAGCGGGAGGAAGCTCCTACGAGCAGTACTTC. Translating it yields CASSLRLAGGSSYEQYF.

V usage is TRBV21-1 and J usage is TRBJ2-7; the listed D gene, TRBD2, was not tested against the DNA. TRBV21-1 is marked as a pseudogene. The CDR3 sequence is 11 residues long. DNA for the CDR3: TGTGCCAGCAGCAAAGAGGCGGGGCAGTACTTC. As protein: CASSKEAGQYF.

The CDR3 DNA follows: TGTGCAAGTCCAATAGGGGAGCAGAATCAAGAGACCCAGTACTTC. Its translation: CASPIGEQNQETQYF. The chain combines TRBV12-2 with TRBJ2-5. TRBV12-2 is designated a pseudogene. This CDR3 is 15 amino acids long.

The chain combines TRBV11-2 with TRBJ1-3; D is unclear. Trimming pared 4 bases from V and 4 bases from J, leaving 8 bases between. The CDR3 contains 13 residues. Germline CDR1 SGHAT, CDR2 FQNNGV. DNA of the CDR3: TGTGCCAGCAGCTCTGTGCAGGGAAACACCATATATTTT. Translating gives CASSSVQGNTIYF.

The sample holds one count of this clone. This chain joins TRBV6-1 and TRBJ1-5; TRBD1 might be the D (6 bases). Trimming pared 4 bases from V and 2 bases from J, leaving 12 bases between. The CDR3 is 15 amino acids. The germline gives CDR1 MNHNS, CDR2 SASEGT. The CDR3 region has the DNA TGTGCCAGCAGTGGGGTAGGGGGTGGCAATCAGCCCCAGCATTTT. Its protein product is CASSGVGGGNQPQHF.

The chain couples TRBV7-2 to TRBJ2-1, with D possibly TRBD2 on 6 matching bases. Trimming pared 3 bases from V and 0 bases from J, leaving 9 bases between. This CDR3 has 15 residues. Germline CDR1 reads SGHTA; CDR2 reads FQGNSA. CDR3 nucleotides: TGTGCCAGCAGCTTCACTAGCAGCTCCTACAATGAGCAGTTCTTC. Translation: CASSFTSSSYNEQFF.

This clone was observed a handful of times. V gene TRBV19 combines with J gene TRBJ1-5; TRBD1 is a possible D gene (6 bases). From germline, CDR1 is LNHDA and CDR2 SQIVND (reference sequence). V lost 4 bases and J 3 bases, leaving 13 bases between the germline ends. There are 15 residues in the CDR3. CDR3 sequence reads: CASSTRGPTNQPQHF. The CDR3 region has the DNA TGTGCCAGTAGTACCAGGGGCCCCACCAATCAGCCCCAGCATTTT.

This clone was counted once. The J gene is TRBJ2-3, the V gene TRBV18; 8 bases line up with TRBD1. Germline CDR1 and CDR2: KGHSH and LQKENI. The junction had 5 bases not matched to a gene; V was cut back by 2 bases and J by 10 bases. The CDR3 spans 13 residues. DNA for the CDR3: TGTGCCAGCTCACCAGGACCGGGACAGGCGCAGTATTTT. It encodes CASSPGPGQAQYF. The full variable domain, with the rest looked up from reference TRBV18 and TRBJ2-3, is NAGVMQNPRHLVRRRGQEARLRCSPMKGHSHVYWYRQLPEEGLKFMVYLQKENIIDESGMPKERFSAEFPKEGPSILRIQQVVRGDSAAYFCASSPGPGQAQYFGPGTRLTVL.

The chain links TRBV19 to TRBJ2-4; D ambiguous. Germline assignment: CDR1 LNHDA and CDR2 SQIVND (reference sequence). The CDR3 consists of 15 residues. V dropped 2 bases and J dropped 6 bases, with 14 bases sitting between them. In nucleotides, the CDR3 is TGTGCCAGTAGTATAACGGGCAGCTTAATAAACATTCAGTACTTC. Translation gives CASSITGSLINIQYF.

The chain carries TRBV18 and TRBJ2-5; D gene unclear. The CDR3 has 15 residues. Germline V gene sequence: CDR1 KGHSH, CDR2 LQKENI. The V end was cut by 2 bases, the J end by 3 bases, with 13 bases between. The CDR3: CASSPNRGNKETQYF. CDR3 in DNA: TGTGCCAGCTCACCAAATCGAGGCAATAAAGAGACCCAGTACTTC.

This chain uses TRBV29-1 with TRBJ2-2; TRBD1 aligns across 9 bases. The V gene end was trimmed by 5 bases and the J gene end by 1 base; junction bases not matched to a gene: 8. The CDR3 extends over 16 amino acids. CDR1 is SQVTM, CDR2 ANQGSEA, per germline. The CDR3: CSVLGKGQGNTGELFF. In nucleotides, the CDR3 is TGCAGCGTTCTGGGAAAGGGACAGGGGAACACCGGGGAGCTGTTTTTT.

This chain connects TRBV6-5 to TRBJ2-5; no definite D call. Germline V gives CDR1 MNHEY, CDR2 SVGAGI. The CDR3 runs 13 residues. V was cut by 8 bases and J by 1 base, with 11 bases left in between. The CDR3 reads CASQRTVQETQYF. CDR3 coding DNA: TGTGCCAGCCAAAGGACGGTCCAAGAGACCCAGTACTTC.

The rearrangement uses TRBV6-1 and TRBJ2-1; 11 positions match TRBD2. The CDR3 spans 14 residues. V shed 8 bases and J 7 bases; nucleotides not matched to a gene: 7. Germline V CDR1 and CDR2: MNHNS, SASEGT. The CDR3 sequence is CASEGLAVLNEQFF. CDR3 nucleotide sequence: TGTGCCAGCGAGGGACTAGCGGTTCTAAATGAGCAGTTCTTC.

The CDR3 nucleotides read TGTGCCAGTAGTATGACAGGATATAGCAATCAGCCCCAGCATTTT. Its protein is CASSMTGYSNQPQHF. The V and J genes are TRBV19 and TRBJ1-5; the D gene is possibly TRBD1 (6 bases). The CDR3 is 15 residues long. The V and J ends lost 3 bases and 0 bases respectively, with 9 bases between them. Per the germline V gene, CDR1 is LNHDA and CDR2 is SQIVND (reference sequence).

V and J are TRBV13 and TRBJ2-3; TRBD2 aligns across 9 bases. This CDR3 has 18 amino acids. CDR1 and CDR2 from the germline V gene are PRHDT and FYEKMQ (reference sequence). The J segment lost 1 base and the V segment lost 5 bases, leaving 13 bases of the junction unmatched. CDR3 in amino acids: CASSPRLAEDSGTDTQYF. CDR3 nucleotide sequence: TGTGCCAGCAGCCCTAGACTAGCGGAGGACTCCGGCACAGATACGCAGTATTTT.

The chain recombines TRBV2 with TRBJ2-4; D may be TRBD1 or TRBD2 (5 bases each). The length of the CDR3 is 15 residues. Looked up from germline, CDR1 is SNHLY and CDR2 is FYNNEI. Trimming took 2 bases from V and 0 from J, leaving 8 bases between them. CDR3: CASSEMGVAKNIQYF. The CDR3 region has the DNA TGTGCCAGCAGTGAAATGGGGGTAGCCAAAAACATTCAGTACTTC.

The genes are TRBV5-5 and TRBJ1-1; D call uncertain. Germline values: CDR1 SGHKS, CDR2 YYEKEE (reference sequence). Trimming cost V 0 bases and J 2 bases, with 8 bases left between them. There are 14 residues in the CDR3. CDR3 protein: CASSLGVVNTEAFF. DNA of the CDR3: TGTGCCAGCAGCTTGGGGGTCGTTAACACTGAAGCTTTCTTT.

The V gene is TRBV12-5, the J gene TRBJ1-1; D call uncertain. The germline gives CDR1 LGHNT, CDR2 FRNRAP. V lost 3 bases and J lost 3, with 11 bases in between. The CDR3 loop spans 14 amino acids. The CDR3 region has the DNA TGTGCTAGTGGTTTTGAACAGAGGTACACTGAAGCTTTCTTT. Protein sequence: CASGFEQRYTEAFF.

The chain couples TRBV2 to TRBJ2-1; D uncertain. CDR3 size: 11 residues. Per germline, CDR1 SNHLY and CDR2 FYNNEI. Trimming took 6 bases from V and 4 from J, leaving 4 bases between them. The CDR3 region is CASRMYNEQFF. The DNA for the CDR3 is TGTGCCAGCAGGATGTACAATGAGCAGTTCTTC.